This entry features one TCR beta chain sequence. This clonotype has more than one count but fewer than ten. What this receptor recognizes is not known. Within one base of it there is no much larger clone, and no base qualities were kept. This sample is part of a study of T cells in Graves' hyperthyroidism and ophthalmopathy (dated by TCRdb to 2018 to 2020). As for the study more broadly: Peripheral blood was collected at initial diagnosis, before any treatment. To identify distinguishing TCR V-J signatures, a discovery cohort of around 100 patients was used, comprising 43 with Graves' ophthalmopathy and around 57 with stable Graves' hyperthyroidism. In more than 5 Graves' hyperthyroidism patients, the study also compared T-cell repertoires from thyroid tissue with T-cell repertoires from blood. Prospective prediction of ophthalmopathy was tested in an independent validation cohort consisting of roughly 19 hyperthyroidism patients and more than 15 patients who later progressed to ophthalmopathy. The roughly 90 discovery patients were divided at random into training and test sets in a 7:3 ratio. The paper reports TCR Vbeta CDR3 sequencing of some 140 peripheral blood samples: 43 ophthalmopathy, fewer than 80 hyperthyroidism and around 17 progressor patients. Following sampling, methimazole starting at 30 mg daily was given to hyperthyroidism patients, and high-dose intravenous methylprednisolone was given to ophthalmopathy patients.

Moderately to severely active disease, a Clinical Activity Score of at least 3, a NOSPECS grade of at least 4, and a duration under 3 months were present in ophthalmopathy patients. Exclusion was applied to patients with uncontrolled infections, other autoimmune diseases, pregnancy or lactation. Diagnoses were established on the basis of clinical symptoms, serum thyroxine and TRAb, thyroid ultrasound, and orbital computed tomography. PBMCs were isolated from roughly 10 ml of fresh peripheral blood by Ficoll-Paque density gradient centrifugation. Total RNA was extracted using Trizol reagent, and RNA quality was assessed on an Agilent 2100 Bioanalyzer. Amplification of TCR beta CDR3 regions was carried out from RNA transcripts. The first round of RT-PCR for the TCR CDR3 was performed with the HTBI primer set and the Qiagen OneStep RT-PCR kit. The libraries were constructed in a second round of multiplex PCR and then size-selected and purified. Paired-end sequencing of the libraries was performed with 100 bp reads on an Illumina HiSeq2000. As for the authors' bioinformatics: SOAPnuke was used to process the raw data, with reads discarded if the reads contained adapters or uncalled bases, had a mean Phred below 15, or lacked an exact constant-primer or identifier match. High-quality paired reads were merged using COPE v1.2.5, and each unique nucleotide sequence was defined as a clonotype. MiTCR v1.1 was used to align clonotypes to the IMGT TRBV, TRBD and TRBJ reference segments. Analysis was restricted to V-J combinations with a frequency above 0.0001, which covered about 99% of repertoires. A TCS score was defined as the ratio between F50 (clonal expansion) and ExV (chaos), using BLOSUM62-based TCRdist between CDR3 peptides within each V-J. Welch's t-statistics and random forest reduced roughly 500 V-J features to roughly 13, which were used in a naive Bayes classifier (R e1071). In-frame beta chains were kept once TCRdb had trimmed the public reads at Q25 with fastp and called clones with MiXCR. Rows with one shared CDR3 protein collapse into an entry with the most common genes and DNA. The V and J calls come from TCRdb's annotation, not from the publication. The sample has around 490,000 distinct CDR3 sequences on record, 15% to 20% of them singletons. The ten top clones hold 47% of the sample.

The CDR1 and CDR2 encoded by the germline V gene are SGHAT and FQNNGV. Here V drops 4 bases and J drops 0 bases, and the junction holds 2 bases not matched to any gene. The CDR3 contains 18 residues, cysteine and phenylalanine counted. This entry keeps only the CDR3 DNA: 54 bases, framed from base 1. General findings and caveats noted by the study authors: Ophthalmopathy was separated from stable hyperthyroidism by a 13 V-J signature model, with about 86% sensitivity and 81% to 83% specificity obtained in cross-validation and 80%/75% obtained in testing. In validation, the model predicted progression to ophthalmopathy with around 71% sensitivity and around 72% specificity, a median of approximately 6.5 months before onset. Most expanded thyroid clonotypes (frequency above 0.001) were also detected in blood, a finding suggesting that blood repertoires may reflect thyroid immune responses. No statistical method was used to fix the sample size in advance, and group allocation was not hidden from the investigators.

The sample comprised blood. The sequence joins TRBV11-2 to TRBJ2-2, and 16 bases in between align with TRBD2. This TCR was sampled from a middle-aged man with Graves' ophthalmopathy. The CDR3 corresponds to CASSWGLAGGTNTGELFF. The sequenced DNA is TGTGCCAGCAGCTGGGGACTAGCGGGGGGGACGAACACCGGGGAGCTGTTTTTT.